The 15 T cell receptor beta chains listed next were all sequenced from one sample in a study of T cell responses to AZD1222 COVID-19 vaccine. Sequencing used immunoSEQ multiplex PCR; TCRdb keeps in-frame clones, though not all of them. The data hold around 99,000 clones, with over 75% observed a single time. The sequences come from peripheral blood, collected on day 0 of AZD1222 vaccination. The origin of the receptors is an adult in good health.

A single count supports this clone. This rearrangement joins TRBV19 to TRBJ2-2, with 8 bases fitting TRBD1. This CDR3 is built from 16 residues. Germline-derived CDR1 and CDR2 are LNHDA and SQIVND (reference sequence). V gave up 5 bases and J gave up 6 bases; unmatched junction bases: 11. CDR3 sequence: CASSSDRVGMAGELFF. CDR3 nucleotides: TGTGCCAGTAGTTCGGACAGGGTGGGGATGGCCGGGGAGCTGTTTTTT.

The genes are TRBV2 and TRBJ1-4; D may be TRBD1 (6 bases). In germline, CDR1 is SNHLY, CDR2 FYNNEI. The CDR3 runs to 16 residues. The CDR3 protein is CAISPPGVVTNEKLFF. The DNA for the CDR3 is TGTGCGATAAGTCCCCCAGGGGTGGTAACTAATGAAAAACTGTTTTTT.

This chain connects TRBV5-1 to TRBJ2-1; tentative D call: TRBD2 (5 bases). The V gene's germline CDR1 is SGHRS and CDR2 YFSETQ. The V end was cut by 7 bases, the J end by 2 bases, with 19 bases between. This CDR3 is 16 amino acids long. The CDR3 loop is CASVLGSEAPYNEQFF. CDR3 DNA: TGCGCCAGCGTCCTGGGTTCGGAGGCGCCCTACAATGAGCAGTTCTTC.

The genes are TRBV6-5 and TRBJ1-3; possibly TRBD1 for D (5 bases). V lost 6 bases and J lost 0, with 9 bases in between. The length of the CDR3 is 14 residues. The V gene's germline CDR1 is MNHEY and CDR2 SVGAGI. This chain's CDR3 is CASRTGGSGNTIYF. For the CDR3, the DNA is TGTGCCAGCAGGACGGGGGGCTCTGGAAACACCATATATTTT.

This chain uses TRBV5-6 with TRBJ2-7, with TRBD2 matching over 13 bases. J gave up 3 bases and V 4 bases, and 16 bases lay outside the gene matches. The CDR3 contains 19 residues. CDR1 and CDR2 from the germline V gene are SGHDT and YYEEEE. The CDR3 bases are TGTGCCAGCAGCCGCGCCGTAGGGACTAGCGGGGTCTTAGGCTACGAGCAGTACGTC. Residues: CASSRAVGTSGVLGYEQYV.

The CDR3 spells CASSFSGTGSDQKLFF. The CDR3 nucleotides are TGTGCCAGCAGTTTCTCCGGGACAGGGAGCGATCAAAAACTGTTTTTT. This chain joins TRBV28 and TRBJ1-4; 9 nucleotides line up with TRBD1. The CDR3 sequence is 16 residues long. Looked up from germline, CDR1 is MDHEN and CDR2 is SYDVKM. The trim removed 3 bases at V and 9 bases at J, leaving 11 bases unmatched.

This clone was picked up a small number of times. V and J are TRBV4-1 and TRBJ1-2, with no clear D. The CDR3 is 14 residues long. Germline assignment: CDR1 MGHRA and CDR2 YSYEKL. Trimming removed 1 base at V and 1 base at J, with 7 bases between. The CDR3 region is CASSQVLGNYGYTF. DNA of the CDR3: TGCGCCAGCAGCCAAGTTTTGGGTAACTATGGCTACACCTTC.

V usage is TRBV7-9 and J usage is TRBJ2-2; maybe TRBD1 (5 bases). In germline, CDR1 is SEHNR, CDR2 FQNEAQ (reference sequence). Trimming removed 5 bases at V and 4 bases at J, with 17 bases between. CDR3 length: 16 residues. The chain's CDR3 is CASSQGALGVTGELFF. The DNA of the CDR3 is TGTGCCAGCAGCCAAGGGGCCCTAGGTGTCACCGGGGAGCTGTTTTTT.

CDR3 protein: CASSLASPGTGSGRSYNSPLHF. DNA for the CDR3: TGCGCCAGCAGCTTGGCAAGTCCCGGGACAGGGTCCGGAAGGTCCTATAATTCACCCCTCCACTTT. This sequence joins TRBV5-1 and TRBJ1-6, with 9 bases that match TRBD1. This CDR3 has 22 residues. In germline, CDR1 is SGHRS, CDR2 YFSETQ. V shed 0 bases, J shed 1 base, and the junction held 17 bases outside the gene matches.

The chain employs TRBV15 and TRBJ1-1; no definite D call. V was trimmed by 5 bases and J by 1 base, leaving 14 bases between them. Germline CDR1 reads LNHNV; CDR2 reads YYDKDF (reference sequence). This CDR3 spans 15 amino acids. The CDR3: CATSPSRTPNTEAFF. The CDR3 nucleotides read TGTGCCACCAGCCCCTCCCGAACCCCGAACACTGAAGCTTTCTTT.

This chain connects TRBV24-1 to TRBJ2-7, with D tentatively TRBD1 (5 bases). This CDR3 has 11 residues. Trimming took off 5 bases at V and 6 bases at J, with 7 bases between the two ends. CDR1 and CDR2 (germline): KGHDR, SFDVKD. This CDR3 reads CATSVRGEQYF. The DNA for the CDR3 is TGTGCCACCAGTGTAAGGGGCGAGCAGTACTTC.

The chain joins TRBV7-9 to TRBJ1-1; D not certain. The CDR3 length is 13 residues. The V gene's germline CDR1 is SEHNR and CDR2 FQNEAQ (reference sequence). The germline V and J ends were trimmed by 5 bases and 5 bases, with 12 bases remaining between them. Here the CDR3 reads CASSPPAGTEAFF. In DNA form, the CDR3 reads TGTGCCAGCAGCCCCCCGGCCGGGACTGAAGCTTTCTTT.

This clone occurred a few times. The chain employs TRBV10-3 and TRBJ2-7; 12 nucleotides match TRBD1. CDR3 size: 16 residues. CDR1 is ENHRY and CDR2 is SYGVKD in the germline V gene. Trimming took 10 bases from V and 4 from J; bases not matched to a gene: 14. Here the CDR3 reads CATRGQGAPWDYEQYF. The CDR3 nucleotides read TGTGCCACCAGGGGACAGGGGGCCCCTTGGGATTACGAGCAGTACTTC.

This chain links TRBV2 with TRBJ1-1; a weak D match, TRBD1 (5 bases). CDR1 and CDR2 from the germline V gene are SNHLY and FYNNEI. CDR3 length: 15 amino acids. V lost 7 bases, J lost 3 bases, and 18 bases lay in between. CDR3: CASNLRTTSDTEAFF. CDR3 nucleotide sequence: TGTGCCAGCAACCTCAGGACAACATCGGACACTGAAGCTTTCTTT.

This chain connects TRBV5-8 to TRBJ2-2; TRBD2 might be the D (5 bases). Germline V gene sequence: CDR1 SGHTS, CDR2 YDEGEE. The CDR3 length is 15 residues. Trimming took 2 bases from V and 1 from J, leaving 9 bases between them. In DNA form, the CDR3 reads TGTGCCAGCAGCTTACTAGTTATGAACACCGGGGAGCTGTTTTTT. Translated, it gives CASSLLVMNTGELFF.